This TCR beta chain was sequenced for a study of liver allograft versus peripheral blood T cells. Study details: Transplanted-liver and recipient peripheral blood T cell receptor repertoires were compared.

Study conclusions and caveats: Peripheral blood T cell receptor repertoires reportedly differed from those found within liver allografts.

TCRdb analysed the reads with MiXCR anew, one entry per CDR3 protein. The sample records around 9,000 distinct CDR3 sequences, around 20% being singletons. This clonotype occurred a few times. What it recognizes is unknown. The CDR3 is made up of 17 amino acids. The germline V and J ends were trimmed by 0 bases and 0 bases, with 14 bases remaining between them. Per germline, CDR1 GTSNPN and CDR2 SVGIG (reference sequence). The TCR was taken from a human patient who had a liver transplant. The graft donor may be the source of some T cells. J is TRBJ1-4 and V is TRBV30; TRBD1 is a possible D gene (5 bases). The CDR3, as DNA: TGTGCCTGGAGTGTGAATCCCAGGGCCACAACTAATGAAAAACTGTTTTTT. Amino acid sequence: CAWSVNPRATTNEKLFF.